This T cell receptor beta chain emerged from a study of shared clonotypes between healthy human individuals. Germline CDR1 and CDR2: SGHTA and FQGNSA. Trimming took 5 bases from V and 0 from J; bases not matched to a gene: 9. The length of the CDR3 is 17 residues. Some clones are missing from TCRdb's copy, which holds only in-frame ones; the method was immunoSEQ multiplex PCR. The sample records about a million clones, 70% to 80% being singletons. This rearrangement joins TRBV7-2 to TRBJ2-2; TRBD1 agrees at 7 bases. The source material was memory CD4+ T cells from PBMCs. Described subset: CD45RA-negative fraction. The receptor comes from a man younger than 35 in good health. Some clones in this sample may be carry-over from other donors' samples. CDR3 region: CASSPRTGPTNTGELFF. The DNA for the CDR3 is TGTGCCAGCAGCCCCCGGACAGGCCCTACGAACACCGGGGAGCTGTTTTTT.